The clone carrying this T cell receptor beta chain was recorded only once. CD45RO-negative, CCR7-selected cells formed the naive CD8 fraction, which excluded terminally differentiated effector memory CD45RA+ cells. With 6 bases removed from V and 0 bases from J, the gap between germline ends came to 11 bases. The germline V gene has CDR1 SGHAT and CDR2 FQNNGV. The length of the CDR3 is 15 residues. The data belong to a study of shared clonotypes between healthy human individuals. Profiled with immunoSEQ multiplex PCR; TCRdb holds only in-frame clones, not every one. The sample holds about 2.2 million clones, just under 95% seen once.

Sequencing was performed on naive CD8+ T cells from PBMCs. This clonotype was sampled from a man younger than 30 in good health. Some clones in this sample may be carry-over from other donors' samples. The chain links TRBV11-2 to TRBJ2-2; perhaps TRBD1 as D (6 bases). Here the CDR3 DNA reads TGTGCCAGCAGACACGGACAGACGAACACCGGGGAGCTGTTTTTT. Translating gives CASRHGQTNTGELFF.